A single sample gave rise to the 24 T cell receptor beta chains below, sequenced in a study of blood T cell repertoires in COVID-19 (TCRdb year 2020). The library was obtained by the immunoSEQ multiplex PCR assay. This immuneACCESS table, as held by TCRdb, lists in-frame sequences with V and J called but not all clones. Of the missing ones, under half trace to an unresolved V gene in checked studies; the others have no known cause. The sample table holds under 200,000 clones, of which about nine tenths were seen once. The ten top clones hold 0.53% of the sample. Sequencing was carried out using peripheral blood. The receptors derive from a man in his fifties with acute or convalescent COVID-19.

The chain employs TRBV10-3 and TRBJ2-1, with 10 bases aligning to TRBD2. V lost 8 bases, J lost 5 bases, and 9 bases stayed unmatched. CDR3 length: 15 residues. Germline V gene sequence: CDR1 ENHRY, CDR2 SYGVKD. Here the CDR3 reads CAISAQREGHNEQFF. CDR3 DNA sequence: TGTGCCATCTCCGCGCAGCGGGAGGGCCACAATGAGCAGTTCTTC.

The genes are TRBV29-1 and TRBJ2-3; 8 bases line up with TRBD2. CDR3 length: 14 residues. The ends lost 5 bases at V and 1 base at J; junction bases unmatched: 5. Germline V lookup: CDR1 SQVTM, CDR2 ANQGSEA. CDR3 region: CSVRAGGGTDTQYF. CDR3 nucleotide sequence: TGCAGCGTTCGGGCGGGAGGCGGCACAGATACGCAGTATTTT.

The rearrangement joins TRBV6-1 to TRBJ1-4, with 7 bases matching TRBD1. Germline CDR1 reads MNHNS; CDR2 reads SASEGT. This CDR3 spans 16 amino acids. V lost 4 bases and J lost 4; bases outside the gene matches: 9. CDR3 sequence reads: CASSALPGTVNEKLFF. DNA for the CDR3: TGTGCCAGCAGTGCACTCCCCGGGACAGTTAATGAAAAACTGTTTTTT.

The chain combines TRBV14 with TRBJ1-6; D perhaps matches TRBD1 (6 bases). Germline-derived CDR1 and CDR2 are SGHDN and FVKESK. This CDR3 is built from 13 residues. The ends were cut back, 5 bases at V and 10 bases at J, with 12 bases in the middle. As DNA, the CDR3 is TGTGCCAGCAGCGCACAGAGGGGGTCACCCCTCCACTTT. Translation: CASSAQRGSPLHF.

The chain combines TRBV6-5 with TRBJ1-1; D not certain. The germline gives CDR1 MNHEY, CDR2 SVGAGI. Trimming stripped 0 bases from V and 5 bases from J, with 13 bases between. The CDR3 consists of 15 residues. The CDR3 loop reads CASSYSTGVYTEAFF. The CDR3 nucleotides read TGTGCCAGCAGTTACTCTACCGGGGTGTATACTGAAGCTTTCTTT.

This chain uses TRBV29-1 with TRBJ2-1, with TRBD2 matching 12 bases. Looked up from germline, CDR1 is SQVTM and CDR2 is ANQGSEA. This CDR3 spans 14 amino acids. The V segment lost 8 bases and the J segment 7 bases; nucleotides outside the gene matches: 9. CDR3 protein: CSPRRLAGANEQFF. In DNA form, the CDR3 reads TGCAGCCCCCGACGACTAGCGGGAGCGAATGAGCAGTTCTTC.

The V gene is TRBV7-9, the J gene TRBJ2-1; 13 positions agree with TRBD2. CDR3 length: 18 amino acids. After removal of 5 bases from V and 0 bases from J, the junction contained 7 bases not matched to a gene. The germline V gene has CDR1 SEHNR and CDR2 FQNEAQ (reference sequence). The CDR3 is CASSKGRTSGSSYNEQFF. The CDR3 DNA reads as TGTGCCAGCAGCAAGGGACGGACTAGCGGGAGCTCCTACAATGAGCAGTTCTTC.

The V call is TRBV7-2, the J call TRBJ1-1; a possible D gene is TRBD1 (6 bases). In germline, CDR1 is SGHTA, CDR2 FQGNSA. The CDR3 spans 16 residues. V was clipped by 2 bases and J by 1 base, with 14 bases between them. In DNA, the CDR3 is TGTGCCAGCAGCTTACCCCGGGACACTACGAACACTGAAGCTTTCTTT. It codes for CASSLPRDTTNTEAFF. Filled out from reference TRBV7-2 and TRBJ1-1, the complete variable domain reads GAGVSQSPSNKVTEKGKDVELRCDPISGHTALYWYRQSLGQGLEFLIYFQGNSAPDKSGLPSDRFSAERTGGSVSTLTIQRTQQEDSAVYLCASSLPRDTTNTEAFFGQGTRLTVV.

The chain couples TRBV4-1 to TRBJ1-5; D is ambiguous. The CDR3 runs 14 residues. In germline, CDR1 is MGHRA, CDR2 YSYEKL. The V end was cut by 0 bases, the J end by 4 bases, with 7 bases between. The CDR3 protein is CASSQDSRNQPQHF. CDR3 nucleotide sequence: TGCGCCAGCAGCCAAGATAGTCGGAATCAGCCCCAGCATTTT.

CDR3 nucleotide sequence: TGTGCCAGCAGTGAAGACAGGACCTCTTTTTCGAGGGGCTACACCTTC. As protein: CASSEDRTSFSRGYTF. V is TRBV2 and J is TRBJ1-2; TRBD1 might be the D (5 bases). V gave up 1 base and J gave up 8 bases, with 20 bases separating them. From germline, CDR1 is SNHLY and CDR2 FYNNEI. CDR3 length equals 16 residues.

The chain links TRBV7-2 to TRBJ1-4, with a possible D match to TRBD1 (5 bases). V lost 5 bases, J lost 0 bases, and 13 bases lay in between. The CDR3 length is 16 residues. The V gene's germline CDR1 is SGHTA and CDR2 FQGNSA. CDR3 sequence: CASSLNYRSTNEKLFF. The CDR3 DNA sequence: TGTGCCAGCAGCCTAAACTACAGGTCAACTAATGAAAAACTGTTTTTT.

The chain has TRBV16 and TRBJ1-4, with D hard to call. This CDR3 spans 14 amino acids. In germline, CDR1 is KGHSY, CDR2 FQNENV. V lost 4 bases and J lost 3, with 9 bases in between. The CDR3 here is CASSPGWANEKLFF. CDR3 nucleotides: TGTGCCAGCAGCCCGGGGTGGGCTAATGAAAAACTGTTTTTT. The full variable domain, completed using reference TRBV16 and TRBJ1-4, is GEEVAQTPKHLVRGEGQKAKLYCAPIKGHSYVFWYQQVLKNEFKFLISFQNENVFDETGMPKERFSAKCLPNSPCSLEIQATKLEDSAVYFCASSPGWANEKLFFGSGTQLSVL.

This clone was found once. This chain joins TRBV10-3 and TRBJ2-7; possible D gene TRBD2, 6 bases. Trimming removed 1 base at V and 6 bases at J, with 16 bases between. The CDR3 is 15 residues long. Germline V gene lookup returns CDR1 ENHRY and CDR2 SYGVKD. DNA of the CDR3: TGTGCCATCAGTGAGTTTAGCGGATCACGGGTCGAGCAGTACTTC. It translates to CAISEFSGSRVEQYF.

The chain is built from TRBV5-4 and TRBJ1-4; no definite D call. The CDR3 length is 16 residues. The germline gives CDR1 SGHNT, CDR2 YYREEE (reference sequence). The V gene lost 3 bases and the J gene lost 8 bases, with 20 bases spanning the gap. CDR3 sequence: CASSSHGGNRGEKLFF. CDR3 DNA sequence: TGTGCCAGCAGCTCCCATGGAGGGAATAGAGGGGAAAAACTGTTTTTT. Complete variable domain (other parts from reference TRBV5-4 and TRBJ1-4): ETGVTQSPTHLIKTRGQQVTLRCSSQSGHNTVSWYQQALGQGPQFIFQYYREEENGRGNFPPRFSGLQFPNYSSELNVNALELDDSALYLCASSSHGGNRGEKLFFGSGTQLSVL.

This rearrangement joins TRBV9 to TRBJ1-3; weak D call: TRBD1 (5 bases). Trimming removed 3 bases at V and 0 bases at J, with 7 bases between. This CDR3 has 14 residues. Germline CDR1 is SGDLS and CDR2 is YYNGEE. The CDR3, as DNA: TGTGCCAGCAGCGATCAGGGCTCTGGAAACACCATATATTTT. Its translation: CASSDQGSGNTIYF.

This chain's CDR3 is CASSNRDKTYNEQFF. CDR3 nucleotides: TGTGCCAGCTCAAACCGGGACAAAACTTACAATGAGCAGTTCTTC. V gene TRBV18 combines with J gene TRBJ2-1, with D possibly matching TRBD1 (6 bases). Germline CDR1 reads KGHSH; CDR2 reads LQKENI. This CDR3 is built from 15 residues. V lost 5 bases and J lost 4, with 15 bases in between.

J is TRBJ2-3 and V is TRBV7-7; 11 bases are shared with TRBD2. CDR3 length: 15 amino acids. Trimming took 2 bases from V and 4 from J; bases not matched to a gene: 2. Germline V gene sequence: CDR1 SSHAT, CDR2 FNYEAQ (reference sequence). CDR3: CASSLIAGGPDTQYF. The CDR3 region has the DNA TGTGCCAGCAGCTTAATAGCGGGAGGGCCAGATACGCAGTATTTT.

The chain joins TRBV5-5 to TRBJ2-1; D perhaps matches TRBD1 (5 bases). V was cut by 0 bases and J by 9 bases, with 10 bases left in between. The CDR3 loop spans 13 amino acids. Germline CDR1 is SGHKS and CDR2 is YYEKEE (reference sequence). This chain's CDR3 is CASSLGGPGEQFF. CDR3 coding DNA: TGTGCCAGCAGCTTGGGGGGCCCGGGTGAGCAGTTCTTC.

CDR3 protein: CASSLQGGTEAFF. CDR3 coding DNA: TGTGCCAGCAGCTTACAGGGAGGGACTGAAGCTTTCTTT. The chain links TRBV13 to TRBJ1-1; D is perhaps TRBD1 (5 bases). Germline lookup yields CDR1 PRHDT and CDR2 FYEKMQ (reference sequence). Trimming cost V 2 bases and J 5 bases, with 9 bases left between them. This CDR3 has 13 amino acids. The variable domain in full, with the rest retrieved from reference TRBV13 and TRBJ1-1, is AAGVIQSPRHLIKEKRETATLKCYPIPRHDTVYWYQQGPGQDPQFLISFYEKMQSDKGSIPDRFSAQQFSDYHSELNMSSLELGDSALYFCASSLQGGTEAFFGQGTRLTVV.

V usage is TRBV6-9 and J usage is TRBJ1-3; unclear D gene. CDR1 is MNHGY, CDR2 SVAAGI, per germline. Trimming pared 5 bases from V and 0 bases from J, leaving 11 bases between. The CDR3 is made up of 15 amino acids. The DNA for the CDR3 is TGTGCCAGCAGTCGAACTCCACGCTCTGGAAACACCATATATTTT. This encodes CASSRTPRSGNTIYF.

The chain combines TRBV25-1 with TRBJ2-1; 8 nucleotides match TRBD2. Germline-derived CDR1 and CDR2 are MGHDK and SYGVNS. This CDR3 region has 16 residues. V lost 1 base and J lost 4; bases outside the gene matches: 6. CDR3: CASSEFGSGAYNEQFF. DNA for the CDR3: TGTGCCAGCAGTGAATTCGGTAGCGGGGCGTACAATGAGCAGTTCTTC.

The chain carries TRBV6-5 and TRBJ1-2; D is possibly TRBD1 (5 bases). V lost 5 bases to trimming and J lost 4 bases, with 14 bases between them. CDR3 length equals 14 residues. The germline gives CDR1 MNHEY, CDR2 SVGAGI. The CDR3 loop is CASSPLGGSYGYTF. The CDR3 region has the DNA TGTGCCAGCAGTCCCCTGGGGGGAAGCTATGGCTACACCTTC.

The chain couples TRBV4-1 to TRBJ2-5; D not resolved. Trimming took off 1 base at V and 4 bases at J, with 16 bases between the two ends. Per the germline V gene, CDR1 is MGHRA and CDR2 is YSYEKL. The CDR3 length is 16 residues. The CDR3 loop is CASSQASNLRRETQYF. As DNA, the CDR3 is TGCGCCAGCAGCCAAGCGAGTAACCTTCGTCGAGAGACCCAGTACTTC.

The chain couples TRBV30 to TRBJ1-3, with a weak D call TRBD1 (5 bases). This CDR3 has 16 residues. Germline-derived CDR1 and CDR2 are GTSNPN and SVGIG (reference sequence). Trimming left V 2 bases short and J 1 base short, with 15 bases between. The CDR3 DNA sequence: TGTGCCTGGAGTCTGAGTGGCGGGGGTTCTGGAAACACCATATATTTT. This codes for CAWSLSGGGSGNTIYF.